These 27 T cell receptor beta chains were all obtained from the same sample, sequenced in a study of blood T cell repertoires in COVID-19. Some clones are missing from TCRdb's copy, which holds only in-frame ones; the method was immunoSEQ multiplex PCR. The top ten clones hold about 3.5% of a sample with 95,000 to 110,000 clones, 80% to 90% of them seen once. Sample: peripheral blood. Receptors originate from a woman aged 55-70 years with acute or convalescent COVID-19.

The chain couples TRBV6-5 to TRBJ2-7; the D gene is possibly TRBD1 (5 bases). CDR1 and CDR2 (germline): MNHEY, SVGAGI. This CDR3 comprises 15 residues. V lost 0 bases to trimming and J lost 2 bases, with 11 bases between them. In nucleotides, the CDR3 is TGTGCCAGCAGTTACTCGGCGACAGCAGCCTACGAGCAGTACTTC. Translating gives CASSYSATAAYEQYF.

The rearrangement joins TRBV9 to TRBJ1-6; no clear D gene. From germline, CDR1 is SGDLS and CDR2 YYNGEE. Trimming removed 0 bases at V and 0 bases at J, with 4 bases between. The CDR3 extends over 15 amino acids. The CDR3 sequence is CASSVGSSYNSPLHF. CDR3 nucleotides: TGTGCCAGCAGCGTAGGGAGCTCCTATAATTCACCCCTCCACTTT.

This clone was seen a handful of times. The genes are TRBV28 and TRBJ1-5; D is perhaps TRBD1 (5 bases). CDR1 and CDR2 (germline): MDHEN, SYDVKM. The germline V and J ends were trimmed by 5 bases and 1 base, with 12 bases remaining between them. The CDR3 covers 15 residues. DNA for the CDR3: TGTGCCAGCAGTGAGGACCAGGGAAGCAATCAGCCCCAGCATTTT. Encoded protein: CASSEDQGSNQPQHF.

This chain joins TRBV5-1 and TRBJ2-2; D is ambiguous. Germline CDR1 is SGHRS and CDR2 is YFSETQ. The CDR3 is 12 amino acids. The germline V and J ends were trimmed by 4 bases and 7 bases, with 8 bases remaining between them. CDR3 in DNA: TGCGCCAGCAGCCCTATACGCGGGGAGCTGTTTTTT. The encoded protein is CASSPIRGELFF. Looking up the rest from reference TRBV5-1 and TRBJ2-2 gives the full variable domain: KAGVTQTPRYLIKTRGQQVTLSCSPISGHRSVSWYQQTPGQGLQFLFEYFSETQRNKGNFPGRFSGRQFSNSRSEMNVSTLELGDSALYLCASSPIRGELFFGEGSRLTVL.

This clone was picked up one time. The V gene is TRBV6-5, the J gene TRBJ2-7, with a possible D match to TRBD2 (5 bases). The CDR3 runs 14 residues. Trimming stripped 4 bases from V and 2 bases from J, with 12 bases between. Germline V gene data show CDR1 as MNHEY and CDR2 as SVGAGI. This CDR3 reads CASSSTRATYEQYF. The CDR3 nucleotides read TGTGCCAGCAGTTCTACTAGAGCGACCTACGAGCAGTACTTC.

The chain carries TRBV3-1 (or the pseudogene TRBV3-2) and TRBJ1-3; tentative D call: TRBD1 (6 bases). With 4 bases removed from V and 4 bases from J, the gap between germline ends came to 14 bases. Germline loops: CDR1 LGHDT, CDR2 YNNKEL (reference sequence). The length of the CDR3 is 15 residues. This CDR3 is CASSRLGTTGNTIYF. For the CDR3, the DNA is TGTGCCAGCAGCCGGCTCGGGACAACCGGAAACACCATATATTTT.

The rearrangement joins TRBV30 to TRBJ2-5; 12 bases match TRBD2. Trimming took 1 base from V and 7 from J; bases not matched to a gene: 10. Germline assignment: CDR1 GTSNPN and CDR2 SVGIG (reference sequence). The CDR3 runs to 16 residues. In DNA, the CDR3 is TGTGCCTGGAGTGGGACTAGCGGGACCTGGCGGGGGACCCAGTACTTC. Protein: CAWSGTSGTWRGTQYF.

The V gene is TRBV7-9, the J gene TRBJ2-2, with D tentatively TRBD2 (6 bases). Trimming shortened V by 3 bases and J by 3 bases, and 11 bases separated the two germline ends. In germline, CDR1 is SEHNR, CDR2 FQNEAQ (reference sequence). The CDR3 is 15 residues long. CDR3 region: CASSLAGPDTGELFF. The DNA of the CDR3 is TGTGCCAGCAGCTTGGCGGGACCCGACACCGGGGAGCTGTTTTTT.

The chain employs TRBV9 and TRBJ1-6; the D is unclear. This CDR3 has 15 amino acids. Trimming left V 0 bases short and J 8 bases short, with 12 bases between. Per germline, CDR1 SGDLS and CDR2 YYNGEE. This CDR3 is CASSVGGGWDSPLHF. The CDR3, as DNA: TGTGCCAGCAGCGTAGGAGGTGGGTGGGATTCACCCCTCCACTTT.

CDR3 region: CATSDRPGGYTGELFF. As DNA, the CDR3 is TGTGCCACCAGTGACCGTCCGGGTGGGTACACCGGGGAGCTGTTTTTT. The chain is built from TRBV24-1 and TRBJ2-2; D gene uncertain. This CDR3 comprises 16 residues. Trimming took off 4 bases at V and 3 bases at J, with 14 bases between the two ends. CDR1 and CDR2 (germline): KGHDR, SFDVKD.

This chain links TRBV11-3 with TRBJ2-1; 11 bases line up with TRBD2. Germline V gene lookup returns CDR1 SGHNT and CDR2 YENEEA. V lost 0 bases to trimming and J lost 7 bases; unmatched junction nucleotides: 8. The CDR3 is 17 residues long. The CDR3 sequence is CASSLDRLAGLWNEQFF. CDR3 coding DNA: TGTGCCAGCAGCTTAGATAGACTAGCGGGACTATGGAATGAGCAGTTCTTC.

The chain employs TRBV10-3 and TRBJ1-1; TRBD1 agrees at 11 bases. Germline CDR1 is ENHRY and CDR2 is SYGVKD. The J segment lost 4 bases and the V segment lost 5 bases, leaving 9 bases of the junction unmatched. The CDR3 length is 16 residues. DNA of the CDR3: TGTGCCATCAGTAATGGACAGGGGGCGGGGAGCACTGAAGCTTTCTTT. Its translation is CAISNGQGAGSTEAFF.

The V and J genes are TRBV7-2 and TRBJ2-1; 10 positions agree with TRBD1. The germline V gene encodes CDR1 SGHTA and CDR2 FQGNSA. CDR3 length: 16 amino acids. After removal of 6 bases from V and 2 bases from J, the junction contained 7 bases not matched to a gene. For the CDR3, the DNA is TGTGCCAGCAGAATATCCGGGACAGGGGCCTACAATGAGCAGTTCTTC. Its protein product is CASRISGTGAYNEQFF.

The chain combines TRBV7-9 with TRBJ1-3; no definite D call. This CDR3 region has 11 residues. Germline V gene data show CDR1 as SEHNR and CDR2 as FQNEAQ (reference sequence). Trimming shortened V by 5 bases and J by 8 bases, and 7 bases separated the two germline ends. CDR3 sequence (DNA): TGTGCCAGCAGCACAAAGTACACCATATATTTT. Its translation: CASSTKYTIYF.

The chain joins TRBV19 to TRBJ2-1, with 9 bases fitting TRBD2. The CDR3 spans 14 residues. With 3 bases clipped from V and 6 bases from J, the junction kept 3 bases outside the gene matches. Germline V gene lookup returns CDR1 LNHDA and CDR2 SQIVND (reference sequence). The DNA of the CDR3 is TGTGCCAGTAGTATTCAGCGGGAGGCCAATGAGCAGTTCTTC. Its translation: CASSIQREANEQFF.

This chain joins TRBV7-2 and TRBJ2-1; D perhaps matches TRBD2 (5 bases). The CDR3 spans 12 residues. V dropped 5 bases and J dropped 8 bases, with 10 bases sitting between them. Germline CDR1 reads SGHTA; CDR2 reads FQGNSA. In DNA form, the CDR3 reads TGTGCCAGCAGCCTCACTAGGGATGAGCAGTTCTTC. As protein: CASSLTRDEQFF.

CDR3 loop: CASSRTSGNGNEQFF. CDR3 bases: TGTGCCAGTTCTAGGACTAGCGGGAATGGCAATGAGCAGTTCTTC. The rearrangement uses TRBV28 and TRBJ2-1, with 12 bases identical to TRBD2. J was trimmed by 6 bases and V by 9 bases; bases with no gene match: 9. The CDR3 consists of 15 residues. Germline V gene data show CDR1 as MDHEN and CDR2 as SYDVKM.

In DNA, the CDR3 is TGTGCCAGCAGCACGCCGGGACAGGGGAGGATAAGCAATCAGCCCCAGCATTTT. It codes for CASSTPGQGRISNQPQHF. The rearrangement links TRBV21-1 to TRBJ1-5; TRBD1, the D gene given by the table, was not confirmed from the DNA. TRBV21-1 is given as a pseudogene. The CDR3 extends over 18 amino acids.

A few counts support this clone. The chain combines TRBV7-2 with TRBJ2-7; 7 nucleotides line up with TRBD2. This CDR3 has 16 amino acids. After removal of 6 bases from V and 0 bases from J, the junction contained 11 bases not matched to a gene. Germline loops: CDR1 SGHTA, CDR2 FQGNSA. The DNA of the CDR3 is TGTGCCAGCAGGATAGCGGAGGGAGGGCCCTCCTACGAGCAGTACTTC. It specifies CASRIAEGGPSYEQYF.

In nucleotides, the CDR3 is TGTGCCAGCAGCATAGCCCATCTCGGCGGCGGGCAGTTCTTC. Amino acid sequence: CASSIAHLGGGQFF. This chain joins TRBV7-3 and TRBJ2-1; no definite D call. The V gene's germline CDR1 is SGHTA and CDR2 FQGTGA. The CDR3 contains 14 residues. Trimming stripped 5 bases from V and 12 bases from J, with 20 bases between. Combining the CDR3 with reference TRBV7-3 and TRBJ2-1 gives the whole variable domain GAGVSQTPSNKVTEKGKYVELRCDPISGHTALYWYRQSLGQGPEFLIYFQGTGAADDSGLPNDRFFAVRPEGSVSTLKIQRTERGDSAVYLCASSIAHLGGGQFFGPGTRLTVL.

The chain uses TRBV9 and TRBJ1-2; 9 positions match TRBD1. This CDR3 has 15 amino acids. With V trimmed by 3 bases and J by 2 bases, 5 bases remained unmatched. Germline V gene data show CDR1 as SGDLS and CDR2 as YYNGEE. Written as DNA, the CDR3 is TGTGCCAGCAGCGAACCGGGACAGGGAAACTATGGCTACACCTTC. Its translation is CASSEPGQGNYGYTF.

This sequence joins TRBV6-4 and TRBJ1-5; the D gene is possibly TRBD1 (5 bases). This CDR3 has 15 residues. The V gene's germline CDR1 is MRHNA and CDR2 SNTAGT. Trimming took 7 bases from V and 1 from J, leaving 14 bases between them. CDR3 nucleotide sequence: TGTGCCAGCATCGGGGGGGTAGGGAGCAATCAGCCCCAGCATTTT. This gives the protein CASIGGVGSNQPQHF.

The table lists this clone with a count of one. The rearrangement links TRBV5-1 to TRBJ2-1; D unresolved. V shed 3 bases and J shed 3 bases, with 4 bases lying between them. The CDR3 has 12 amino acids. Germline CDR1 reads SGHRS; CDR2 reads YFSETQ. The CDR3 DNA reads TGCGCCAGCAGCTCCAACTACAATGAGCAGTTCTTC. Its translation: CASSSNYNEQFF.

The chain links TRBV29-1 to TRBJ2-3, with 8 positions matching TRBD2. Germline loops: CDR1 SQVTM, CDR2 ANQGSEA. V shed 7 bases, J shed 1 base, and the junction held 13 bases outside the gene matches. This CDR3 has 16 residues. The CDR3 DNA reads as TGCAGCGCTTGCATTGGACTAGCACAATGCACAGATACGCAGTATTTT. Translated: CSACIGLAQCTDTQYF.

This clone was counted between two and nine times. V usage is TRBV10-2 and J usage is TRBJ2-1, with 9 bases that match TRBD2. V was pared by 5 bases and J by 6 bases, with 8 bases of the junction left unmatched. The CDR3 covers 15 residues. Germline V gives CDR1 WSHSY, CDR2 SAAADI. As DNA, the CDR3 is TGCGCCAGCAGTCCGAAGCGGGGGGCGGTCAATGAGCAGTTCTTC. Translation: CASSPKRGAVNEQFF.

DNA of the CDR3: TGTGCCAGCAGCGTAACTAGCGGGATTGATCACACCGGGGAGCTGTTTTTT. This sequence encodes CASSVTSGIDHTGELFF. V gene TRBV9 combines with J gene TRBJ2-2; 10 bases are a match to TRBD2. The CDR3 is 17 residues long. CDR1 is SGDLS and CDR2 is YYNGEE in the germline V gene. V shed 1 base and J 3 bases; nucleotides not matched to a gene: 6.

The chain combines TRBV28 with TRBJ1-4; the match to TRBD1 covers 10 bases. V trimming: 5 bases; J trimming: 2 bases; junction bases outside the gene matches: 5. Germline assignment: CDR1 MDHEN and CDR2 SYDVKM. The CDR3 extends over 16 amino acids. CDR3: CASSDRGQATNEKLFF. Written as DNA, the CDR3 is TGTGCCAGCAGTGACAGGGGGCAAGCTACTAATGAAAAACTGTTTTTT.